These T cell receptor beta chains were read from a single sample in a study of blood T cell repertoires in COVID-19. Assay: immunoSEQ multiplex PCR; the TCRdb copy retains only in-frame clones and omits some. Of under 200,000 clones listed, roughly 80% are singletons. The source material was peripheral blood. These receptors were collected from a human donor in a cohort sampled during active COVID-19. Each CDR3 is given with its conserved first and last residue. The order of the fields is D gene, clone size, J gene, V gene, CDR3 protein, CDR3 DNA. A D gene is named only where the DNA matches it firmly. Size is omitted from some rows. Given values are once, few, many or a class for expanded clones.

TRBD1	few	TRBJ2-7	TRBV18	CASSPRQGGTYEQYF	TGTGCCAGCTCACCCCGACAGGGGGGAACCTACGAGCAGTACTTC
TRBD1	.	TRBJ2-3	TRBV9	CASSVRQGLSTDTQYF	TGTGCCAGCAGCGTTCGACAGGGTCTCAGCACAGATACGCAGTATTTT
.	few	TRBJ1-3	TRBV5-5	CASSLAPGKGNTIYF	TGTGCCAGCAGCTTGGCGCCGGGTAAGGGAAACACCATATATTTT
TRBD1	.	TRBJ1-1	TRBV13	CASRLTGPNTEAFF	TGTGCCAGCAGGTTGACAGGGCCGAACACTGAAGCTTTCTTT
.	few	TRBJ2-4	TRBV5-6	CASSLGPPPSKNIQYF	TGTGCCAGCAGCCTAGGTCCACCCCCTAGCAAAAACATTCAGTACTTC
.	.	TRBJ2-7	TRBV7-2	CASSPGMGGYEQYF	TGTGCCAGCAGCCCAGGTATGGGGGGCTACGAGCAGTACTTC
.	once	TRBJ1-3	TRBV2	CASGQFTSGNTIYF	TGTGCCAGCGGACAGTTTACCTCTGGAAACACCATATATTTT
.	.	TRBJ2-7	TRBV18	CASSPQESYEQYF	TGTGCCAGCTCACCACAGGAGTCCTACGAGCAGTACTTC
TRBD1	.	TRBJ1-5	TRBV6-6	CASSYGTGSYQPQHF	TGTGCCAGCAGTTACGGGACAGGTTCTTATCAGCCCCAGCATTTT
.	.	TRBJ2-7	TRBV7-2	CASSLVLEQYF	TGTGCCAGCAGCCTAGTACTGGAGCAGTACTTC
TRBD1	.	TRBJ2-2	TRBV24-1	CATSASDRDLTGELFF	TGTGCCACCAGTGCATCCGACAGGGATTTAACCGGGGAGCTGTTTTTT
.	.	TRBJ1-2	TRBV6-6	CASSDRGEVYGYTF	TGTGCCAGCAGCGACAGAGGGGAGGTCTATGGCTACACCTTC
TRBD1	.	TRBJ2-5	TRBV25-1	CASSGSPGQGGLETQYF	TGTGCCAGCAGTGGGTCTCCGGGACAGGGGGGACTCGAGACCCAGTACTTC
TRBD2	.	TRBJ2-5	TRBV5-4	CASSSLAGGQKTQYF	TGTGCCAGCAGCTCCTTAGCGGGGGGGCAGAAGACCCAGTACTTC
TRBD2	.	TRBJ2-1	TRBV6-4	CASSDSWTSKYNEQFF	TGTGCCAGCAGTGACTCGTGGACTAGTAAATACAATGAGCAGTTCTTC
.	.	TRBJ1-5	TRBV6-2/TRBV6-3	CASSNSGDGSNQPQHF	TGTGCCAGTAGTAATTCAGGGGACGGGAGCAATCAGCCCCAGCATTTT
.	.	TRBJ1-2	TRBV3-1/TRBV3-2	CASSPSGGAYGYTF	TGTGCCAGCAGCCCATCTGGGGGGGCCTATGGCTACACCTTC
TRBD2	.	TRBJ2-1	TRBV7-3	CASSPRIAGGPHEQFF	TGTGCCAGCAGCCCGCGAATAGCGGGAGGGCCCCATGAGCAGTTCTTC
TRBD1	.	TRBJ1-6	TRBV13	CASSSGTAYNSPLHF	TGTGCCAGCAGCTCCGGGACAGCCTATAATTCACCCCTCCACTTT
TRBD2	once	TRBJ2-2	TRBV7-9	CASSLLADGELFF	TGTGCCAGCAGCTTACTAGCGGACGGGGAGCTGTTTTTT
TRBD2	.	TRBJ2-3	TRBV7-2	CASSLYGGGLTDTQYF	TGTGCCAGCAGCTTATATGGCGGGGGGCTGACAGATACGCAGTATTTT
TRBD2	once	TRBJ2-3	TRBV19	CASSSSGRALRGLDTQYF	TGTGCCAGTAGCTCTAGCGGGAGGGCCCTCAGGGGCCTGGATACGCAGTATTTT
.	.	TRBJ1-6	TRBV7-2	CASSLGGGSPSPLHF	TGTGCCAGCAGCTTAGGGGGGGGCTCGCCTTCACCCCTCCACTTT
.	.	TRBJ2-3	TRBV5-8	CASSLGERRADTQYF	TGTGCCAGCAGCTTGGGCGAGCGGCGGGCAGATACGCAGTATTTT
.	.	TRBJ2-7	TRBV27	CASSLKESYEQYF	TGTGCCAGCAGTTTAAAGGAGTCCTACGAGCAGTACTTC
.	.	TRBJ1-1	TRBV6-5	CASNSAGGGDTEAFF	TGTGCCAGCAACTCCGCTGGGGGGGGTGACACTGAAGCTTTCTTT
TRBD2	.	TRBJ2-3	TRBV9	CASSVGTTPDTQYF	TGTGCCAGCAGCGTGGGGACTACCCCAGATACGCAGTATTTT
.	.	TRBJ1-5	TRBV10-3	CAISESEGNQPQHF	TGTGCCATCAGTGAGTCGGAGGGCAATCAGCCCCAGCATTTT
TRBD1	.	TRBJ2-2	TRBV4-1	CASSQAPRGQGGELFF	TGCGCCAGCAGCCAAGCCCCGAGGGGGCAAGGCGGGGAGCTGTTTTTT
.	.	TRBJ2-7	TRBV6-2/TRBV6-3	CASSYEFSYEQYF	TGTGCCAGCAGTTATGAGTTCTCCTACGAGCAGTACTTC
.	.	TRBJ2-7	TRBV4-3	CASSQGGSESSYEQYF	TGCGCCAGCAGCCAAGGTGGCTCTGAATCTTCCTACGAGCAGTACTTC
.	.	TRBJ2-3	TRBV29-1	CSVDEVVRDPSTDTQYF	TGCAGCGTTGATGAGGTGGTCAGAGACCCTAGCACAGATACGCAGTATTTT
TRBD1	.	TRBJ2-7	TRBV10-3	CAISEPDRGYEQYF	TGTGCCATCAGTGAGCCCGACAGGGGCTACGAGCAGTACTTC
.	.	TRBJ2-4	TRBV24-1	CATSDRDVAKNIQYF	TGTGCCACCAGTGACAGGGATGTAGCCAAAAACATTCAGTACTTC
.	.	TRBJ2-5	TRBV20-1	CSASQRETQYF	TGCAGTGCTAGCCAGAGGGAGACCCAGTACTTC
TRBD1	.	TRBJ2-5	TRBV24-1	CATSGPTTGGAGYQETQYF	TGTGCCACCAGTGGTCCCACTACAGGGGGCGCTGGGTATCAAGAGACCCAGTACTTC
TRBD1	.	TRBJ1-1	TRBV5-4	CASSSFTGTGEAFF	TGTGCCAGCAGCTCATTTACCGGGACAGGGGAAGCTTTCTTT
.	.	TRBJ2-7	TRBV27	CATQGGRADEQYF	TGTGCCACCCAAGGGGGGAGGGCCGACGAGCAGTACTTC
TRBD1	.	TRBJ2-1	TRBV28	CASGARQGRNEQFF	TGTGCCAGCGGAGCCAGACAGGGGAGGAATGAGCAGTTCTTC
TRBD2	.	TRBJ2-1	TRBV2	CASNGLAGDEQFF	TGTGCCAGCAATGGACTAGCGGGAGATGAGCAGTTCTTC
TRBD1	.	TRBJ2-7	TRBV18	CASSPGTGAPEQYF	TGTGCCAGCTCCCCTGGGACAGGGGCCCCCGAGCAGTACTTC
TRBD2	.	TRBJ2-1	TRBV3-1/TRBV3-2	CASSHSGLAGVAYNEQFF	TGTGCCAGCAGCCACTCGGGACTAGCGGGGGTCGCCTACAATGAGCAGTTCTTC
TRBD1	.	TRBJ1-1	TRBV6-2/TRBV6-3	CASSRNRGPTEAFF	TGTGCCAGCAGCAGAAACAGGGGGCCAACTGAAGCTTTCTTT
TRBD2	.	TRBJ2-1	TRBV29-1	CSGTSGIDEQFF	TGCAGCGGGACTAGCGGGATTGATGAGCAGTTCTTC
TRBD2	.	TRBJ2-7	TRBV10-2	CASSVGLAGRYEQYF	TGCGCCAGCAGTGTGGGACTAGCGGGACGGTACGAGCAGTACTTC
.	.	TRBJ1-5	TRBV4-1	CASSQDHGGLVSNQPQHF	TGCGCCAGCAGCCAAGATCACGGGGGGCTCGTAAGTAATCAGCCCCAGCATTTT
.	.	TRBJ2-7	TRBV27	CASSRPEGLLYEQYF	TGTGCCAGCAGTCGCCCAGAGGGCCTCCTCTACGAGCAGTACTTC
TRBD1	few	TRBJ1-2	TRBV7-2	CASSSERDRKYGYTF	TGTGCCAGCAGCAGTGAAAGGGACAGGAAATATGGCTACACCTTC
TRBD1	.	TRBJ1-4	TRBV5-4	CASSLRQGWSTSEKLFF	TGTGCCAGCAGCCTCCGACAGGGGTGGAGTACAAGTGAAAAACTGTTTTTT
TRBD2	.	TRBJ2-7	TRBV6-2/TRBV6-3	CASSPRVREGHEQYF	TGTGCCAGCAGCCCGAGGGTGAGGGAGGGCCACGAGCAGTACTTC
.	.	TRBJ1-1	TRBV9	CASSVGGGEAFF	TGTGCCAGCAGCGTAGGGGGAGGTGAAGCTTTCTTT
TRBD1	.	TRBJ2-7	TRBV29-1	CSGGQGAYEQYF	TGCAGCGGCGGACAGGGTGCCTACGAGCAGTACTTC
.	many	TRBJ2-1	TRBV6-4	CASSDSGYNEQFF	TGTGCCAGCAGTGACAGCGGGTACAATGAGCAGTTCTTC
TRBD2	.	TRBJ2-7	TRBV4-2	CASSQPIAGPGNEQYF	TGTGCCAGCAGCCAACCTATAGCGGGCCCGGGGAACGAGCAGTACTTC
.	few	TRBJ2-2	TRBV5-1	CASRTTGQYTGELFF	TGCGCCAGCCGAACGACAGGCCAATACACCGGGGAGCTGTTTTTT
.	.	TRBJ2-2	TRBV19	CASSIATRANTGELFF	TGTGCCAGTAGTATAGCGACTAGGGCCAACACCGGGGAGCTGTTTTTT
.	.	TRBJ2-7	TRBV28	CASRGSENSYEQYF	TGTGCCTCGAGGGGGTCAGAGAACTCCTACGAGCAGTACTTC
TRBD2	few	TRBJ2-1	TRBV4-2	CASSVLRGTYNEQFF	TGTGCCAGCAGCGTGCTGCGGGGGACCTACAATGAGCAGTTCTTC
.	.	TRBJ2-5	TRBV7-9	CASSTPRGETQYF	TGTGCCAGCAGCACCCCCCGGGGGGAGACCCAGTACTTC